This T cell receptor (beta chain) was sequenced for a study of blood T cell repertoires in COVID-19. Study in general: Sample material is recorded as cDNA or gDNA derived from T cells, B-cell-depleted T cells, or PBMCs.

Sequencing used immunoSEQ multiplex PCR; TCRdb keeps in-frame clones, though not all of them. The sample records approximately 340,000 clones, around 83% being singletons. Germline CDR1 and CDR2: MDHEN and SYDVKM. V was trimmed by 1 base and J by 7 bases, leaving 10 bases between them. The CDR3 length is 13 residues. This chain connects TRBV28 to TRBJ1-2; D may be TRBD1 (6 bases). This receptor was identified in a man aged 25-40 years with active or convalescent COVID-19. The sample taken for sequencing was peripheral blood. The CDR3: CASSLYRDLGYTF. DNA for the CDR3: TGTGCCAGCAGTTTATACAGGGATCTTGGCTACACCTTC.